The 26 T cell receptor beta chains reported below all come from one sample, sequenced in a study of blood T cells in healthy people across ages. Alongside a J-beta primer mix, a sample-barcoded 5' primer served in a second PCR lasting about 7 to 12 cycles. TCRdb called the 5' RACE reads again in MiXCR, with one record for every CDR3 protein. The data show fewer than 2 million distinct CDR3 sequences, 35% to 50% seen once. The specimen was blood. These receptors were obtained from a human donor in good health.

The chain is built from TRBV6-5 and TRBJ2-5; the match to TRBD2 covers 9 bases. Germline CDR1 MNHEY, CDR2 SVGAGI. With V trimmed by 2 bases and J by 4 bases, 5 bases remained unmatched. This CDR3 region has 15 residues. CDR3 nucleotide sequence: TGTGCCAGCAGTTACGCTAGCGGGGTTAGAGAGACCCAGTACTTC. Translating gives CASSYASGVRETQYF.

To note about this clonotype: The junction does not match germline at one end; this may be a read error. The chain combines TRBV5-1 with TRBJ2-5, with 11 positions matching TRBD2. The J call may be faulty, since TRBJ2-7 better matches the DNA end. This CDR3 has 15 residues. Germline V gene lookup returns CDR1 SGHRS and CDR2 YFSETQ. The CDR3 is CASSRLAGSSHEQYF. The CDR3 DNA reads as TGCGCCAGCAGTCGACTAGCGGGGTCCTCCCACGAGCAGTACTTC.

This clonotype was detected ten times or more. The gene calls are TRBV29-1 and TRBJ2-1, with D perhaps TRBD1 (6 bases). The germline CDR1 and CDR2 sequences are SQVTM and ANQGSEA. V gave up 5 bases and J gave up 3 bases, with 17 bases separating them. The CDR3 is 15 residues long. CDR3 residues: CSVKTSGTFYNEQFF. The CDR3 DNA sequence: TGCAGCGTTAAGACTTCCGGGACATTCTACAATGAGCAGTTCTTC.

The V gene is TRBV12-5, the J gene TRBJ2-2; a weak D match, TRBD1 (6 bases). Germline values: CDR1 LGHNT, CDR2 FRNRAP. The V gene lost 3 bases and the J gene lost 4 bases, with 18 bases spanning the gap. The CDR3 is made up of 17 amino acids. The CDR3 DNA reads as TGTGCTAGTGGTTTTACCCTACAGGGCTTGGGCACCGGGGAGCTGTTTTTT. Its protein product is CASGFTLQGLGTGELFF.

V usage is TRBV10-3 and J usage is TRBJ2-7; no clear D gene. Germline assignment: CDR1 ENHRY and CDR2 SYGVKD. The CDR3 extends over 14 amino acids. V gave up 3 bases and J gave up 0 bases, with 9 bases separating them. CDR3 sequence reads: CAISEGFGSYEQYF. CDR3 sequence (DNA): TGTGCCATCAGTGAAGGATTTGGCTCCTACGAGCAGTACTTC.

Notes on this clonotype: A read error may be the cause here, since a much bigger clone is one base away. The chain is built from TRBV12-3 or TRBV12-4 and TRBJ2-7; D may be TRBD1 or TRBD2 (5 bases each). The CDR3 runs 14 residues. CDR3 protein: CASSSGRASDERYF. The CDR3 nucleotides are TGTGCCAGCAGTTCGGGACGGGCTTCGGACGAGCGGTACTTC.

Written as DNA, the CDR3 is TGCGCCAGCAGCCAAGATAAAAGGGGTGGACAGTTCTTC. It is translated as CASSQDKRGGQFF. V is TRBV4-1 and J is TRBJ2-1; the D gene is possibly TRBD1 (5 bases). V was trimmed by 0 bases and J by 13 bases, leaving 13 bases between them. The germline V gene has CDR1 MGHRA and CDR2 YSYEKL. CDR3 size: 13 residues.

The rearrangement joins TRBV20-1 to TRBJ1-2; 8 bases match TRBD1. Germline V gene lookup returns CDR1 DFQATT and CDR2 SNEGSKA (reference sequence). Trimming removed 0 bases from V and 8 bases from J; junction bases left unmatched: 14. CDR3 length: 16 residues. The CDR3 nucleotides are TGCAGTGCTAGAGAGGCAGGGGGCTCCTTCGTTAGAGGCTACACCTTC. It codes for CSAREAGGSFVRGYTF.

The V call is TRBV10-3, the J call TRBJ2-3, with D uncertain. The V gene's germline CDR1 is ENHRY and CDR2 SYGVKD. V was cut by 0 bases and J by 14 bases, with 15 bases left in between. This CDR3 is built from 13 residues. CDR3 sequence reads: CAISESTGSSLYF. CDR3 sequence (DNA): TGTGCCATCAGTGAGTCAACCGGGTCTTCGCTGTATTTT.

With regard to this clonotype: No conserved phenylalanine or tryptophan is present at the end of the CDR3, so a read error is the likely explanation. CDR3 DNA: TGTGCCAGCAGCGTGGAAAGGGGGAGGAAAGCTTTCGTT. This codes for CASSVERGRKAFV. The chain has TRBV12-3 or TRBV12-4 and TRBJ1-1, with a possible D match to TRBD1 (6 bases). V gave up 6 bases and J gave up 9 bases, with 17 bases separating them. The CDR3 runs 13 residues.

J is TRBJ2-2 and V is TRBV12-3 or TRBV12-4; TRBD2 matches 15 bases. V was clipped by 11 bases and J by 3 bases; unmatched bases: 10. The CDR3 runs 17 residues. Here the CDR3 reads CALTGLAGGPDTGELFF. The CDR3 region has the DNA TGTGCCCTAACAGGACTAGCGGGGGGGCCGGACACCGGGGAGCTGTTTTTT.

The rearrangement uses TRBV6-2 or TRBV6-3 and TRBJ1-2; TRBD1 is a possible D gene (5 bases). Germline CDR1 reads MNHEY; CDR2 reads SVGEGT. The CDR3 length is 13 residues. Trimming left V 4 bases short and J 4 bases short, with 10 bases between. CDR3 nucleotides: TGTGCCAGCAGTTCAGGGCTTCCCTATGGCTACACCTTC. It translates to CASSSGLPYGYTF.

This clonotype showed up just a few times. DNA for the CDR3: TGCAGCGCCGGCGGGGGTCAGGGGTATGGCTACACCTTC. This sequence encodes CSAGGGQGYGYTF. The chain recombines TRBV29-1 with TRBJ1-2, with D perhaps matching TRBD1 (6 bases). CDR3 length: 13 residues. V lost 7 bases to trimming and J lost 5 bases, with 17 bases between them. Germline V CDR1 and CDR2: SQVTM, ANQGSEA.

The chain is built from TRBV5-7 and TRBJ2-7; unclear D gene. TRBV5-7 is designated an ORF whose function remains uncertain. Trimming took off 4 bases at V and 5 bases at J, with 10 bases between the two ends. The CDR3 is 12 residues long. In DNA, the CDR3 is TGTGCCAGCAGCCACGACTGCGACGAGCAGTACTTC. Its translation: CASSHDCDEQYF.

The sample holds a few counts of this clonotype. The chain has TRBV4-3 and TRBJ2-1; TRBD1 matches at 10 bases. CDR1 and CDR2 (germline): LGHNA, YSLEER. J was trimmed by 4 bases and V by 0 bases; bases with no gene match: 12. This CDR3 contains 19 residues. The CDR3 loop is CASSQELFIGTGDYNEQFF. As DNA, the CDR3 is TGCGCCAGCAGCCAAGAGTTATTTATTGGGACAGGGGATTACAATGAGCAGTTCTTC.

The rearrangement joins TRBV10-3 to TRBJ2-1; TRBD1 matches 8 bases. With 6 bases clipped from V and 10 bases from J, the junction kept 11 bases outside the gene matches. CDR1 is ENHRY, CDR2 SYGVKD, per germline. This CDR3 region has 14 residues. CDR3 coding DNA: TGTGCCATCAGGGACAGGGACTTTACCTACGAGCAGTTCTTC. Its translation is CAIRDRDFTYEQFF.

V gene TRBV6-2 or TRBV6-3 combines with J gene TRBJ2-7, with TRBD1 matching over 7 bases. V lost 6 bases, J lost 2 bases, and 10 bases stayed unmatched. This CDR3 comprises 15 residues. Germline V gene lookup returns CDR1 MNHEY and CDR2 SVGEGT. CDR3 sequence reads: CASSPNRDSPYEQYF. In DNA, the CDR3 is TGTGCCAGCAGCCCAAACCGGGACAGCCCCTACGAGCAGTACTTC.

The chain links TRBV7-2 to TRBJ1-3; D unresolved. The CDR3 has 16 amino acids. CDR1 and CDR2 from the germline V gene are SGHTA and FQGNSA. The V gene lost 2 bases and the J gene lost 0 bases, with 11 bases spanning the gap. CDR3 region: CASSLTSGPSGNTIYF. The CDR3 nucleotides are TGTGCCAGCAGCTTAACGTCGGGCCCCTCTGGAAACACCATATATTTT.

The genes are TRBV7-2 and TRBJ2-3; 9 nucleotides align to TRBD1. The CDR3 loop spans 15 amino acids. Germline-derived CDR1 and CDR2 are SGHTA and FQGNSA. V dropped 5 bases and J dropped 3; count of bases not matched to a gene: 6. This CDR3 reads CASSRIQGATDTQYF. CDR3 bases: TGTGCCAGCAGCCGAATACAGGGGGCTACAGATACGCAGTATTTT.

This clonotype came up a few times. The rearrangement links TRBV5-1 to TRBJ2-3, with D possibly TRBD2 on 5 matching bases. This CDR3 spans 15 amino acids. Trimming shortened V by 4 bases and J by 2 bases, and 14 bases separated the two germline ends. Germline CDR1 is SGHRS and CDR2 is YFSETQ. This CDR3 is CASSRTEDLTDTQYF. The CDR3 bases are TGCGCCAGCAGCAGGACGGAGGACCTCACAGATACGCAGTATTTT.

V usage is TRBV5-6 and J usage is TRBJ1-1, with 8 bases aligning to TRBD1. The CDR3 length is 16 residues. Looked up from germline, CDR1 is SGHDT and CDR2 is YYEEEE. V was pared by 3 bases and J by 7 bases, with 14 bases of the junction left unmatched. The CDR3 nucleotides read TGTGCCAGCAGCTCGACAGGGGCCCGAGATGGTGGTGAAGCTTTCTTT. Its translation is CASSSTGARDGGEAFF.

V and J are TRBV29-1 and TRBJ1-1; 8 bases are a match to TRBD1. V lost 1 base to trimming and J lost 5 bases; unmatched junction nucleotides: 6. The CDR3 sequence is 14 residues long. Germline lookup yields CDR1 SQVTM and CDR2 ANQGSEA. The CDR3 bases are TGCAGCGTTGAAGCATCAGGGGGCGCGACTGAAGCTTTCTTT. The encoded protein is CSVEASGGATEAFF.

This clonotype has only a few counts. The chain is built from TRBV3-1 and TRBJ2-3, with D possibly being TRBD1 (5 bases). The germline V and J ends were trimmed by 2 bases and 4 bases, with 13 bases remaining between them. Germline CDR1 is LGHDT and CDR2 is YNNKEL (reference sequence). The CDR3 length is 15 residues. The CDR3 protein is CASSQLVGAADTQYF. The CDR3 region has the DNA TGTGCCAGCAGCCAACTTGTAGGGGCAGCAGATACGCAGTATTTT.

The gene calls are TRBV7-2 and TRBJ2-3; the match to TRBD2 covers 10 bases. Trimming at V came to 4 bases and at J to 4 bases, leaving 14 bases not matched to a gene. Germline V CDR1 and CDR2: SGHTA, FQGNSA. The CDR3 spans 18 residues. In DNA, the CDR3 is TGTGCCAGCAGCTCCCTTGGTGGGAGCGGGGGGGCGGCAGATACGCAGTATTTT. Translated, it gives CASSSLGGSGGAADTQYF.

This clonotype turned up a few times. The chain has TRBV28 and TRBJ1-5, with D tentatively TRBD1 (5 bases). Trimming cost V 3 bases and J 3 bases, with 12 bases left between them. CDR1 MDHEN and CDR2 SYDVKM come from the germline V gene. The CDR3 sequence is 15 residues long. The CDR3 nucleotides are TGTGCCAGCAGTTTTTCGACTGGGGCCAATCAGCCCCAGCATTTT. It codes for CASSFSTGANQPQHF.

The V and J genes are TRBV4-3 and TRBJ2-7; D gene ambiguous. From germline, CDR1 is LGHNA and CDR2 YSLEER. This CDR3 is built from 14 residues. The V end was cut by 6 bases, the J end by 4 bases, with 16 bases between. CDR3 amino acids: CASSLLESGYEQYF. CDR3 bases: TGCGCCAGCAGTCTTCTCGAGAGTGGATACGAGCAGTACTTC.